This T cell receptor (beta chain) stems from a study of blood T cell repertoires in COVID-19. As for the study in general: Acute and convalescent COVID-19 samples came from the United States, Italy and Spain.

As processed by the authors: Researchers report that nucleated cell counts were estimated from reference gene primer amplification. Assay used: immunoSEQ multiplex PCR; TCRdb lists only in-frame clones, some missing. For V, J and clone size, that table is used; D and trimming come from the DNA. Seen here are around 150,000 clones, just over 90% observed once, and the top ten hold 2% to 3%. V shed 9 bases and J 0 bases; nucleotides not matched to a gene: 7. CDR1 is LGHNT, CDR2 FRNRAP, per germline. This CDR3 contains 14 residues. The sequencing sample was made of peripheral blood. The origin of this receptor is a man in his late teens or twenties with acute or convalescent COVID-19. This chain uses TRBV12-5 with TRBJ1-1; TRBD1 aligns across 7 bases. CDR3 nucleotides: TGTGCTAGCGGGACAGACGATTTGAACACTGAAGCTTTCTTT. The encoded protein is CASGTDDLNTEAFF.